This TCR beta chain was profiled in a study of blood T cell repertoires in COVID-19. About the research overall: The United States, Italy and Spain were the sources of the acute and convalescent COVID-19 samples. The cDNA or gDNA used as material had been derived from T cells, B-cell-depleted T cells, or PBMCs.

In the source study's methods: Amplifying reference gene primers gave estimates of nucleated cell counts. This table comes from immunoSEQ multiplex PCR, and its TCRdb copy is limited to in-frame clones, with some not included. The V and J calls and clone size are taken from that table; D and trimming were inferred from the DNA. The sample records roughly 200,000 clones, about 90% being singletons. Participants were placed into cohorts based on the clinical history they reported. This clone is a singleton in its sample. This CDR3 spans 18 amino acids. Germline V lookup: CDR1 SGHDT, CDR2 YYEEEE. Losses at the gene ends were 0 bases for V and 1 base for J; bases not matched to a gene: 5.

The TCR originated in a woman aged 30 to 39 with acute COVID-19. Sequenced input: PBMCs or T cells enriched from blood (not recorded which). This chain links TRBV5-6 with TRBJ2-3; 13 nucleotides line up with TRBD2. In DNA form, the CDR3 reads TGTGCCAGCAGCTTGGCCCTCGGACTAGCGGGGGGCACAGATACGCAGTATTTT. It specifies CASSLALGLAGGTDTQYF.